Listed below are T cell receptor beta chains from one sample, sequenced in a study of CD8 T cells in Susac syndrome. TCRdb re-analysed the immunoSEQ multiplex PCR reads in MiXCR, keeping a single row per CDR3 protein. The sample contains approximately 110,000 distinct CDR3 sequences, 85% to 95% of which appear only once. The source material was CD8+ T cells from PBMCs. These receptors were taken from a human donor with multiple sclerosis. Both conserved end residues are part of each CDR3. A D gene is named only where the DNA matches it firmly. Size is omitted from some rows. Given values are once, few, many or a class for expanded clones.

V gene: TRBV7-9; J gene: TRBJ2-1; D gene: .; clone size: .; CDR3 DNA: TGTGCCAGCAGCCTGTCTGAGCAGTTCTTC; CDR3 protein: CASSLSEQFF
V gene: TRBV30; J gene: TRBJ2-5; D gene: TRBD1; clone size: few; CDR3 DNA: TGTGCCTGGAGCACTAACGGGGACAGGAGCCAGACCCAGTACTTC; CDR3 protein: CAWSTNGDRSQTQYF
V gene: TRBV5-1; J gene: TRBJ2-3; D gene: .; clone size: .; CDR3 DNA: TGCGCCAGCGGATCCGCAGATACGCAGTATTTT; CDR3 protein: CASGSADTQYF
V gene: TRBV13; J gene: TRBJ2-1; D gene: .; clone size: .; CDR3 DNA: TGTGCCAGCAGCTTTTCATCCTTTCGTTACAATGAGCAGTTCTTC; CDR3 protein: CASSFSSFRYNEQFF
V gene: TRBV27; J gene: TRBJ2-1; D gene: .; clone size: .; CDR3 DNA: TGTGCCAGCAGCATCGGGCTAGCAGATTACAATGAGCAGTTCTTC; CDR3 protein: CASSIGLADYNEQFF
V gene: TRBV4-1; J gene: TRBJ2-1; D gene: TRBD2; clone size: .; CDR3 DNA: TGCGCCAGCAGACCCGCTGGGACTAGCGGGTCTAATGAGCAGTTCTTC; CDR3 protein: CASRPAGTSGSNEQFF
V gene: TRBV9; J gene: TRBJ2-5; D gene: .; clone size: .; CDR3 DNA: TGTGCCAGCAGCAGCCATGGCAGACTAAAAGAGACCCAGTACTTC; CDR3 protein: CASSSHGRLKETQYF
V gene: TRBV5-4; J gene: TRBJ2-1; D gene: .; clone size: .; CDR3 DNA: TGTGCCAGCAGCTTCGGAGGTCACAATGAGCAGTTCTTC; CDR3 protein: CASSFGGHNEQFF
V gene: TRBV30; J gene: TRBJ1-6; D gene: .; clone size: .; CDR3 DNA: TGTGCCTGGAGTCGCATCACGGGGTCACCCCTCCACTTT; CDR3 protein: CAWSRITGSPLHF
V gene: TRBV20-1; J gene: TRBJ2-7; D gene: .; clone size: .; CDR3 DNA: TGCAGTGCTCCTACCGACTCTTCCTACGAGCAGTACTTC; CDR3 protein: CSAPTDSSYEQYF
V gene: TRBV27; J gene: TRBJ1-2; D gene: TRBD1; clone size: .; CDR3 DNA: TGTGCCAGCAGTCTCACCGACAGGGGAGGAGGCTACACCTTC; CDR3 protein: CASSLTDRGGGYTF
V gene: TRBV9; J gene: TRBJ1-3; D gene: .; clone size: .; CDR3 DNA: TGTGCCAGCAGCGTTACAGGCTCAGGAAACACCATATATTTT; CDR3 protein: CASSVTGSGNTIYF